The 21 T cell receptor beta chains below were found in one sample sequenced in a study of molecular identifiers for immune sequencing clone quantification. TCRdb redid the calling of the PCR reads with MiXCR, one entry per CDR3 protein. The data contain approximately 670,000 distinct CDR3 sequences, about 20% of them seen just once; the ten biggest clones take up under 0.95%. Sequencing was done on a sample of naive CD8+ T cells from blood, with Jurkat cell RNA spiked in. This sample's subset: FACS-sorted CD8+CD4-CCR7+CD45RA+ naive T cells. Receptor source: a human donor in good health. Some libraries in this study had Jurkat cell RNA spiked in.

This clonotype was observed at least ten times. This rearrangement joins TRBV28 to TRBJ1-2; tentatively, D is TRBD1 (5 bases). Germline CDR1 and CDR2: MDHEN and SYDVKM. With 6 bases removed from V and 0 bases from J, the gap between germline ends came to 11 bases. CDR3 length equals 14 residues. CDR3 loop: CASRPDRANYGYTF. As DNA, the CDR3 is TGTGCCAGCAGGCCCGACAGAGCTAACTATGGCTACACCTTC.

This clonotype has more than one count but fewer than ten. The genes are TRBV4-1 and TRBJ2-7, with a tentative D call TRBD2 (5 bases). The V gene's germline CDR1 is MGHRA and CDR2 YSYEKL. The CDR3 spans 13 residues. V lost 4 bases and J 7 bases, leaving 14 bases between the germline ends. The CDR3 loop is CASSPTPSGEQYF. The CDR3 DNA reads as TGCGCCAGCAGCCCTACCCCCTCGGGAGAGCAGTACTTC.

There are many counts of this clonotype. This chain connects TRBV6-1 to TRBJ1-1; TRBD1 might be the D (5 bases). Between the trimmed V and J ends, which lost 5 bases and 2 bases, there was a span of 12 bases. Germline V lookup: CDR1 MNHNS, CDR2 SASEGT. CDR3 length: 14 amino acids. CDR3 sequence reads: CASSPKGFNTEAFF. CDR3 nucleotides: TGTGCCAGCAGTCCCAAGGGGTTTAACACTGAAGCTTTCTTT.

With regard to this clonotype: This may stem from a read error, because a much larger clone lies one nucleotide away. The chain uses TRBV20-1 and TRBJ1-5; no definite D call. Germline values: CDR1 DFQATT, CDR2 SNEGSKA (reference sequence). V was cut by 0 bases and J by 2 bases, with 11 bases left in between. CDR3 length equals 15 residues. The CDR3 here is CSAREGFNGNQPQHF. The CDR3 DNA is TGCAGTGCTAGAGAGGGCTTCAATGGCAATCAGCCCCAGCATTTT.

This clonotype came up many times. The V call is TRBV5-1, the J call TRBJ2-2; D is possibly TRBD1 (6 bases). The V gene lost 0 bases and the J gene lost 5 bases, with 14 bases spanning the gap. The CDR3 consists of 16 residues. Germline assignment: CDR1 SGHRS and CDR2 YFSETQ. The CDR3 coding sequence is TGCGCCAGCAGCTTGGCAGGGGAACTGAAAACCGGGGAGCTGTTTTTT. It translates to CASSLAGELKTGELFF.

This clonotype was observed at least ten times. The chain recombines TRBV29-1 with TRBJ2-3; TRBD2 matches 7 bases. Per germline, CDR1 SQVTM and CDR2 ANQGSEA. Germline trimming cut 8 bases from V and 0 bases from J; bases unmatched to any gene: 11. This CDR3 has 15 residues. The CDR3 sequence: CSINPSGRSTDTQYF. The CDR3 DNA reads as TGCAGCATTAACCCTAGCGGCAGAAGCACAGATACGCAGTATTTT.

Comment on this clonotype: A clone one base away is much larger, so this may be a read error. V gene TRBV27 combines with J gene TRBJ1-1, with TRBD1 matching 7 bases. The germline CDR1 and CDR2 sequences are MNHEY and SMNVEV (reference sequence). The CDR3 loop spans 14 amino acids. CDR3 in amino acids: CASSLDSRGTEASF. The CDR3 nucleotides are TGTGCCAGCAGTTTAGATTCCAGGGGGACTGAAGCTTCCTTT.

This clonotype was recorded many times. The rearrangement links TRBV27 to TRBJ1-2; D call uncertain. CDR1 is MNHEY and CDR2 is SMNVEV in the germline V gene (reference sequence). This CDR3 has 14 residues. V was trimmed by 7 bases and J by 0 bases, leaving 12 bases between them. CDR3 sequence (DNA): TGTGCCAGCAAACAAGGAGGTTCTAACTATGGCTACACCTTC. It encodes CASKQGGSNYGYTF.

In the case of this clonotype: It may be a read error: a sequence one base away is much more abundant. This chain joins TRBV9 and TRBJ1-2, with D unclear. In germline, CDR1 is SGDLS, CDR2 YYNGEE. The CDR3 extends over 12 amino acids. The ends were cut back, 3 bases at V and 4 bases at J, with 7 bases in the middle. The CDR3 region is CASSGSSYGYTF. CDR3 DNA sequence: TGTGCCAGCAGCGGAAGTAGCTATGGCTACACCTTC.

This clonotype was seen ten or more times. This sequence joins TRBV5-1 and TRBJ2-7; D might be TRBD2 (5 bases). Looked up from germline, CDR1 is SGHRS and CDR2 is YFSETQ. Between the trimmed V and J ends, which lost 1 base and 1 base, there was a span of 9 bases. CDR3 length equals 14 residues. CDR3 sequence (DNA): TGCGCCAGCAGCTTGTCTTGGGAGTCCTACGAGCAGTACTTC. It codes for CASSLSWESYEQYF. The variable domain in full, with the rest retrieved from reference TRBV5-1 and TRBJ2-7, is KAGVTQTPRYLIKTRGQQVTLSCSPISGHRSVSWYQQTPGQGLQFLFEYFSETQRNKGNFPGRFSGRQFSNSRSEMNVSTLELGDSALYLCASSLSWESYEQYFGPGTRLTVT.

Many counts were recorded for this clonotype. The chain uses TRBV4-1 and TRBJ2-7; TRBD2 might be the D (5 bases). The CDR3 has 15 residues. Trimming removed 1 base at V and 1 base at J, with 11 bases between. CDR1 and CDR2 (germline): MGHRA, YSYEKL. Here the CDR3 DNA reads TGCGCCAGCAGCCAAGCTACGGGGAGTTCCTACGAGCAGTACTTC. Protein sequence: CASSQATGSSYEQYF.

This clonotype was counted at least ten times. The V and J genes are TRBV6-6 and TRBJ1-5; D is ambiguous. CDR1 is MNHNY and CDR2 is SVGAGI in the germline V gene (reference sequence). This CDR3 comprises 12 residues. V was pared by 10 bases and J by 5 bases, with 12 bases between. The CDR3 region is CAIQGGDQPQHF. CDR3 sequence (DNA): TGTGCCATACAAGGCGGGGATCAGCCCCAGCATTTT.

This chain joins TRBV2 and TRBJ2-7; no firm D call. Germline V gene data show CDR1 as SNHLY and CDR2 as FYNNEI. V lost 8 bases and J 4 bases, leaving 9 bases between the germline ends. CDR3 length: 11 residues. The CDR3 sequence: CASGVGYEQYF. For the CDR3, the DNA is TGTGCCAGCGGGGTGGGGTACGAGCAGTACTTC.

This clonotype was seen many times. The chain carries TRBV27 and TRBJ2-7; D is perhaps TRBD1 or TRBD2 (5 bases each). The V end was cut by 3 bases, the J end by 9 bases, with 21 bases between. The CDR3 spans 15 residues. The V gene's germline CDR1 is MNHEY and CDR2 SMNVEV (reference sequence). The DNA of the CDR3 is TGTGCCAGCAGTTTGGTCTTCATCGGGGCTAAGGGGCAGTACTTC. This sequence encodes CASSLVFIGAKGQYF.

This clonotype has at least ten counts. CDR3 sequence: CSVVPPLEADTQYF. DNA of the CDR3: TGCAGCGTTGTCCCACCCCTCGAAGCAGATACGCAGTATTTT. The chain has TRBV29-1 and TRBJ2-3; D uncertain. V lost 4 bases and J lost 4, with 15 bases in between. CDR1 is SQVTM and CDR2 is ANQGSEA in the germline V gene. The CDR3 spans 14 residues.

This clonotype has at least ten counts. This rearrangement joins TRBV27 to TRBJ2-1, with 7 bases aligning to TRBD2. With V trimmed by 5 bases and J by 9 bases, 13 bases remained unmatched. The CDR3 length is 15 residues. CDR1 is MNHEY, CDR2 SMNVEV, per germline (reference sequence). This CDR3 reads CASSLLSFGGVEQFF. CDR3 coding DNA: TGTGCCAGCAGTCTCCTATCATTTGGGGGGGTTGAGCAGTTCTTC.

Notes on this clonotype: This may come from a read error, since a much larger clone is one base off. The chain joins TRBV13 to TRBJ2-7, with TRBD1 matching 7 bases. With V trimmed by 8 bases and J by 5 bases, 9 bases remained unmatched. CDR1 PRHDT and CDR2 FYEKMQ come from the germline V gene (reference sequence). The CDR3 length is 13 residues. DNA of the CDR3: TGTGCCAGCCTGGGGCAGGGGGTCCACGAGCAGTACTTC. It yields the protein CASLGQGVHEQYF.

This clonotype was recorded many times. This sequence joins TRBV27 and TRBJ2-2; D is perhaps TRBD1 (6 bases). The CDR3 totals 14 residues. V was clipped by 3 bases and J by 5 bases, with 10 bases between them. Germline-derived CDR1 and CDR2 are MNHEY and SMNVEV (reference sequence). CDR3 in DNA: TGTGCCAGCAGTTTGGACAGAGGGACCGGGGAGCTGTTTTTT. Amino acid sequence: CASSLDRGTGELFF.

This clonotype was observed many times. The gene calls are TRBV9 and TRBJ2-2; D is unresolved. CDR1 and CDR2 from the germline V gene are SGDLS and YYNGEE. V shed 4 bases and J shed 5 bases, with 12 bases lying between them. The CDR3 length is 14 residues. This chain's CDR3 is CASSKGTGTGELFF. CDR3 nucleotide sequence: TGTGCCAGCAGCAAGGGAACCGGTACCGGGGAGCTGTTTTTT.

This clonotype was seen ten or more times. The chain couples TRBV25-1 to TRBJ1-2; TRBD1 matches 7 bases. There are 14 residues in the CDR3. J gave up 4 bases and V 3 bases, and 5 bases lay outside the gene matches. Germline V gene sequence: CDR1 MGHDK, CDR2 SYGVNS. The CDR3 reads CASSEPGGIYGYTF. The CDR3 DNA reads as TGTGCCAGCAGTGAGCCAGGGGGGATCTATGGCTACACCTTC.

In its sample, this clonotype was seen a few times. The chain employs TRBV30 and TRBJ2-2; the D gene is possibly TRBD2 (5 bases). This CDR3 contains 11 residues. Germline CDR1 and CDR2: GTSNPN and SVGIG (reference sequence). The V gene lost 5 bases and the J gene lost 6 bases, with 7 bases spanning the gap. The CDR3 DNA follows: TGTGCCTGGGGGAGCTCCGGGGAGCTGTTTTTT. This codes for CAWGSSGELFF.